The sample holds a few counts of the clone carrying this T cell receptor beta chain. This sample stems from a study of patients and donors after allogeneic stem cell transplantation. TCRdb reprocessed the RT-PCR reads via MiXCR and lists one record per CDR3 protein. The table lists approximately 200,000 distinct CDR3 sequences, 14% of them singletons. V lost 4 bases and J lost 3, with 9 bases in between. Germline CDR1 and CDR2: LGHDT and YNNKEL (reference sequence). This CDR3 has 13 amino acids. J is TRBJ1-2 and V is TRBV3-1; no firm D call. This TCR derives from a human donor who was either an allogeneic HSCT recipient or a stem cell or donor lymphocyte infusion donor (not recorded which). It is not recorded whose cells these are; they may come from a transplant donor. The specimen was blood, either unsorted or a sorted T cell fraction (not recorded which). DNA of the CDR3: TGTGCCAGCAGCCCCCGGGCCTACTATGGCTACACCTTC. Translation: CASSPRAYYGYTF.